The rows below give T cell receptor beta chains drawn from one sample of a study of blood T cell repertoires in COVID-19. Method: immunoSEQ multiplex PCR; TCRdb's copy keeps in-frame clones and lacks some. The table shows about 340,000 clones, with 88% occurring only once. The specimen was peripheral blood. Receptors originate from a woman aged 65 to 85 with COVID-19, enrolled during active disease. Both conserved end residues are part of each CDR3. Each record gives: D gene, V gene, clone size, J gene, CDR3 length, CDR3 DNA, CDR3 protein. A D gene is named only where the DNA matches it firmly. Not every row has a clone size; where given, it reads once, few, many or a size class.

>-|TRBV7-8|-|TRBJ1-4|14
TGTGCCAGCAGCCCTCGGAGGGACGATGAAAAACTGTTTTTT
CASSPRRDDEKLFF
>-|TRBV5-1|-|TRBJ1-1|13
TGCGCCAGCAGGTGGGGGCCGAACACTGAAGCTTTCTTT
CASRWGPNTEAFF
>TRBD1|TRBV6-2/TRBV6-3|-|TRBJ2-7|15
TGTGCCAGCAGTCCATCGGGACAGGTAGCCTACGAGCAGTACTTC
CASSPSGQVAYEQYF
>-|TRBV27|-|TRBJ1-4|14
TGTGCCAGCAGCTCTTATCAGGTTAATGAAAAACTGTTTTTT
CASSSYQVNEKLFF
>-|TRBV9|-|TRBJ2-1|16
TGTGCCAGCAGCGTAGGCGGAGGGCTTACCTACAATGAGCAGTTCTTC
CASSVGGGLTYNEQFF
>TRBD1|TRBV6-5|-|TRBJ1-4|14
TGTGCCAGCAGTTTGACAGGGGGCAATGAAAAACTGTTTTTT
CASSLTGGNEKLFF
>TRBD1|TRBV7-8|-|TRBJ2-7|15
TGTGCCAGCAGCTCTAGACGGACAGGGGAGTACGAGCAGTACTTC
CASSSRRTGEYEQYF
>-|TRBV10-1|-|TRBJ1-2|13
TGCGCCGGCAGTGAATCAGGGACTTATGGCTACACCTTC
CAGSESGTYGYTF
>TRBD1|TRBV4-2|-|TRBJ1-5|13
TGTGCCAGCAGCCAGACAGGGGATCAGCCCCAGCATTTT
CASSQTGDQPQHF
>TRBD2|TRBV7-6|-|TRBJ2-7|16
TGTGCCAGCAGCTTAGTAGCGGGGGGACTGTCCTACGAGCAGTACTTC
CASSLVAGGLSYEQYF
>-|TRBV5-1|-|TRBJ1-1|15
TGCGCCAGCAGCTTGGGGACAAACATGAACACTGAAGCTTTCTTT
CASSLGTNMNTEAFF
>TRBD1|TRBV9|once|TRBJ1-4|16
TGTGCCAGCAGCGTGGGACAGGGAAGGGGTAATGAAAAACTGTTTTTT
CASSVGQGRGNEKLFF
>-|TRBV19|-|TRBJ1-1|15
TGTGCCAGTAGTATAGATATTCGGGGTCCCTTTGGGGCTTTCTTT
CASSIDIRGPFGAFF
>TRBD1|TRBV7-2|-|TRBJ2-7|14
TGTGCCAGCAGCCCGGGACAGAAACCCTACGAGCAGTACTTC
CASSPGQKPYEQYF
>-|TRBV4-2|-|TRBJ1-4|19
TGTGCCAGCAGCCGTGATATCGGAGACAGGTTCTTAAGAAATGAAAAACTGTTTTTT
CASSRDIGDRFLRNEKLFF
>-|TRBV24-1|few|TRBJ1-2|15
TGTGCCACCAGTGACTCCAGGGAGGGCGGCTATGGCTACACCTTC
CATSDSREGGYGYTF
>-|TRBV20-1|once|TRBJ2-5|11
TGCAGTGCTAGAGTAGAAACGACCCAGTACTTC
CSARVETTQYF
>-|TRBV5-4|-|TRBJ2-7|15
TGTGCCACACACCCCGACCTAGGTAGGACCTACGAGCAGTACTTC
CATHPDLGRTYEQYF
>TRBD2|TRBV7-2|-|TRBJ2-6|18
TGTGCCAGCAGGGCTGCCGGGAGGGGGACCTCTGGGGCCAACGTCCTGACTTTC
CASRAAGRGTSGANVLTF
>-|TRBV18|-|TRBJ1-5|15
TGTGCCAGCTCACCTCAGGGTGCTGGCAATCAGCCCCAGCATTTT
CASSPQGAGNQPQHF
>TRBD2|TRBV5-4|few|TRBJ2-3|17
TGTGCCAGCAGCTTCCGTGTAGCGGGGGTGACCACAGATACGCAGTATTTT
CASSFRVAGVTTDTQYF
>TRBD1|TRBV6-1|-|TRBJ2-2|17
TGTGCCAGCAGTGACCGCCGGACAGGGACGAACACCGGGGAGCTGTTTTTT
CASSDRRTGTNTGELFF
>-|TRBV3-1/TRBV3-2|-|TRBJ2-1|12
TGTGCCAGCAGCCCCTTACAGGGTGAGCAGTTCTTC
CASSPLQGEQFF
>-|TRBV29-1|-|TRBJ2-7|12
TGCAGCGGATCGGCAGGTGACTACGAGCAGTACTTC
CSGSAGDYEQYF